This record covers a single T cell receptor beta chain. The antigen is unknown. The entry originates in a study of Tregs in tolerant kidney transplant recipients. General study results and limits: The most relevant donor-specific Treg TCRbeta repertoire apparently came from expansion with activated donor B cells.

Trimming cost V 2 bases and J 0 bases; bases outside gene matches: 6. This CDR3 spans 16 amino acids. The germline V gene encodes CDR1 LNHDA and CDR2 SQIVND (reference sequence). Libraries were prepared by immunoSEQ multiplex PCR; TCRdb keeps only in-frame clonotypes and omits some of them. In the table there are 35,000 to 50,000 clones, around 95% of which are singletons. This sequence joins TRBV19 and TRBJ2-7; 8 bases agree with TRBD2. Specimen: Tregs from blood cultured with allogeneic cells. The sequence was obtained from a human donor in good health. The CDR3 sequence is CASSITERGISYEQYF. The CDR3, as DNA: TGTGCCAGTAGTATAACCGAGCGGGGGATCTCCTACGAGCAGTACTTC.